Detailed here is one T cell receptor (beta chain). This sample is part of a study of T cells in Graves' hyperthyroidism and ophthalmopathy. The PBMCs had their origin in 10 ml of fresh peripheral blood. This CDR3 has 18 residues. V gave up 6 bases and J gave up 7 bases; unmatched junction bases: 17. The germline V gene encodes CDR1 MNHEY and CDR2 SVGEGT. Authors of the study amplified TCR beta CDR3 regions from RNA transcripts. First-round RT-PCR targeting the TCR CDR3 was performed with the HTBI primer set. Each CDR3 protein gets one entry after TCRdb re-called the multiplex PCR reads with MiXCR. The table includes approximately 380,000 distinct CDR3 sequences, 15% to 20% detected once.

The sequence came from a woman aged 18-29 years with Graves' hyperthyroidism. Input material: blood. The rearrangement joins TRBV6-2 or TRBV6-3 to TRBJ1-5, with TRBD1 matching 11 bases. CDR3 in amino acids: CASSPGRRSDRGRQPQHF. CDR3 DNA sequence: TGTGCCAGCAGCCCCGGTCGGCGGTCGGACAGGGGGCGACAGCCCCAGCATTTT.